These 13 T cell receptor beta chains share one sample of origin, sequenced in a study of chronic HIV infection and antiretroviral therapy. Each CDR3 protein gets one entry after TCRdb re-called the 5' RACE reads with MiXCR. The sample shows about 38,000 distinct CDR3 sequences, 8.2% of them seen only once. The sample was peripheral blood. The receptors here all came from an adult who had HIV and had not received antiretroviral therapy, or was an uninfected healthy control (not recorded which).

A note on this clonotype: A read error is possible here, since a much larger clone lies one base away. This CDR3 reads CASSPGGAGNIGELFF. For the CDR3, the DNA is TGTGCCAGCAGCCCCGGAGGAGCGGGAAACATCGGGGAGCTGTTTTTT. The gene calls are TRBV7-2 and TRBJ2-2, with 7 bases matching TRBD2. Germline V gene data show CDR1 as SGHTA and CDR2 as FQGNSA. The CDR3 runs to 16 residues.

The chain couples TRBV6-1 to TRBJ2-7, with D uncertain. The CDR3 consists of 17 residues. Germline lookup yields CDR1 MNHNS and CDR2 SASEGT. Trimming left V 8 bases short and J 2 bases short, with 25 bases between. The CDR3 nucleotides read TGTGCCAGCGTAAGAATTAACAGTGCCGCTGGACCCTACGAGCAGTACTTC. Its protein is CASVRINSAAGPYEQYF.

The table lists this clonotype with a few counts. The J gene is TRBJ2-5, the V gene TRBV12-5, with D unresolved. Germline loops: CDR1 LGHNT, CDR2 FRNRAP. This CDR3 has 13 amino acids. The V end was cut by 7 bases, the J end by 4 bases, with 13 bases between. The DNA for the CDR3 is TGTGCTAGTGCCGGCTCCCTCGCAGAGACCCAGTACTTC. Translation: CASAGSLAETQYF. Full variable domain (outside the CDR3, taken from reference TRBV12-5 and TRBJ2-5): DARVTQTPRHKVTEMGQEVTMRCQPILGHNTVFWYRQTMMQGLELLAYFRNRAPLDDSGMPKDRFSAEMPDATLATLKIQPSEPRDSAVYFCASAGSLAETQYFGPGTRLLVL.

This clonotype was observed many times. The rearrangement joins TRBV28 to TRBJ2-1; the D gene is possibly TRBD2 (6 bases). The CDR3 has 13 residues. Trimming left V 10 bases short and J 3 bases short, with 13 bases between. CDR1 is MDHEN, CDR2 SYDVKM, per germline. CDR3 nucleotide sequence: TGTGCCACCGGTTCCGGGAGCTACAATGAGCAGTTCTTC. This gives the protein CATGSGSYNEQFF.

The V gene is TRBV5-5, the J gene TRBJ1-3; no firm D call. CDR3 length equals 15 residues. The germline gives CDR1 SGHKS, CDR2 YYEKEE (reference sequence). The V end lost 0 bases, the J end lost 0 bases, and 7 bases lay between the germline ends. CDR3 nucleotides: TGTGCCAGCAGCTTGGGGCAGAACTCTGGAAACACCATATATTTT. It yields the protein CASSLGQNSGNTIYF.

This clonotype was picked up one time. Just one base apart from a much larger clone, this may be a read error. The missing conserved phenylalanine or tryptophan at the end of this CDR3 makes a read error likely. The chain is built from TRBV28 and TRBJ2-3; 8 bases agree with TRBD1. V lost 7 bases and J lost 9; bases outside the gene matches: 15. The CDR3 is 15 residues long. CDR1 is MDHEN, CDR2 SYDVKM, per germline. CDR3 amino acids: CASTLGGQALGTQYL. Written as DNA, the CDR3 is TGTGCCAGCACCCTAGGGGGACAGGCCCTAGGCACGCAGTATTTA.

This clonotype was counted many times. The CDR3 DNA reads TGCGCCAGCAGCTTGGGACAGTCCACAGATACGCAGTATTTT. The encoded protein is CASSLGQSTDTQYF. The rearrangement joins TRBV5-1 to TRBJ2-3; TRBD1 might be the D (5 bases). The CDR3 has 14 amino acids. With 0 bases removed from V and 2 bases from J, the gap between germline ends came to 7 bases. Germline loops: CDR1 SGHRS, CDR2 YFSETQ.

This clonotype came up a few times. V gene TRBV29-1 combines with J gene TRBJ1-2; maybe TRBD1 (5 bases). With 3 bases removed from V and 5 bases from J, the gap between germline ends came to 16 bases. This CDR3 region has 14 residues. Germline V gene data show CDR1 as SQVTM and CDR2 as ANQGSEA. The CDR3 DNA reads as TGCAGCGTTGACTCTCAGGGTACGGGTTATGGCTACACCTTC. Protein: CSVDSQGTGYGYTF.

The sample holds a few counts of this clonotype. V and J are TRBV29-1 and TRBJ2-1; D uncertain. Germline CDR1 and CDR2: SQVTM and ANQGSEA. With 4 bases removed from V and 5 bases from J, the gap between germline ends came to 15 bases. This CDR3 has 14 residues. DNA of the CDR3: TGCAGCGTTGGGTACTCGACATTCAACAATGAGCAGTTCTTC. This translates into CSVGYSTFNNEQFF.

This clonotype was detected ten times or more. This chain uses TRBV4-3 with TRBJ2-1, with 8 positions matching TRBD2. V shed 0 bases, J shed 8 bases, and the junction held 12 bases outside the gene matches. The CDR3 is 17 residues long. The germline V gene has CDR1 LGHNA and CDR2 YSLEER. The CDR3 loop reads CASSQDPYSGKGDEQFF. CDR3 nucleotides: TGCGCCAGCAGCCAAGACCCATATAGCGGGAAAGGGGATGAGCAGTTCTTC.

This clonotype was seen many times. This chain joins TRBV29-1 and TRBJ1-2; 8 nucleotides line up with TRBD1. This CDR3 is built from 15 residues. Trimming removed 0 bases from V and 3 bases from J; junction bases left unmatched: 6. Germline values: CDR1 SQVTM, CDR2 ANQGSEA. CDR3 amino acids: CSVEDYIQGDYGYTF. For the CDR3, the DNA is TGCAGCGTTGAAGACTACATACAGGGGGACTATGGCTACACCTTC. The complete variable domain, with remaining parts taken from reference TRBV29-1 and TRBJ1-2, reads SAVISQKPSRDICQRGTSLTIQCQVDSQVTMMFWYRQQPGQSLTLIATANQGSEATYESGFVIDKFPISRPNLTFSTLTVSNMSPEDSSIYLCSVEDYIQGDYGYTFGSGTRLTVV.

By frequency in the sample, this clonotype is medium-sized. The V gene is TRBV5-4, the J gene TRBJ2-3, with D unclear. The CDR3 is 11 residues long. Germline lookup yields CDR1 SGHNT and CDR2 YYREEE (reference sequence). Trimming pared 4 bases from V and 2 bases from J, leaving 2 bases between. DNA for the CDR3: TGTGCCAGCAGCCTCACAGATACGCAGTATTTT. The encoded protein is CASSLTDTQYF.

The chain joins TRBV29-1 to TRBJ1-3; D remains unclear. Germline values: CDR1 SQVTM, CDR2 ANQGSEA. This CDR3 has 12 residues. Trimming stripped 3 bases from V and 3 bases from J, with 6 bases between. CDR3 sequence reads: CSVDAGGNTIYF. The DNA of the CDR3 is TGCAGCGTTGATGCAGGTGGAAACACCATATATTTT.